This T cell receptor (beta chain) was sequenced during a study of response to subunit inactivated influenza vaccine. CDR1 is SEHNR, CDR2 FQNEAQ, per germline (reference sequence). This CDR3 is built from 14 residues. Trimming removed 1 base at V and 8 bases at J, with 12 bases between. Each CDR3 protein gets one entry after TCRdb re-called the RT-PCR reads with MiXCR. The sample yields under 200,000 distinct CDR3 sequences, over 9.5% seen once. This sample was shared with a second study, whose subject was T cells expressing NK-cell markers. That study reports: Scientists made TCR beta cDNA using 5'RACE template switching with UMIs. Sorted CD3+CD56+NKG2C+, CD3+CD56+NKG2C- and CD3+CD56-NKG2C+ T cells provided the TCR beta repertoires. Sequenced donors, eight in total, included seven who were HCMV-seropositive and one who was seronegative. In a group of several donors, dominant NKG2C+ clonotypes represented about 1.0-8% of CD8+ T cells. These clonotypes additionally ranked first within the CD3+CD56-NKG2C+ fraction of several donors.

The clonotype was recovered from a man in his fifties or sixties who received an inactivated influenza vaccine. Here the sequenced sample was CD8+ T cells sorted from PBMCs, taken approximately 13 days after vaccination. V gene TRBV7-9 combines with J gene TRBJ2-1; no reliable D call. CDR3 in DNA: TGTGCCAGCAGCTTAGGCCCGAGCAAGGATGAGCAGTTCTTC. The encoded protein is CASSLGPSKDEQFF.